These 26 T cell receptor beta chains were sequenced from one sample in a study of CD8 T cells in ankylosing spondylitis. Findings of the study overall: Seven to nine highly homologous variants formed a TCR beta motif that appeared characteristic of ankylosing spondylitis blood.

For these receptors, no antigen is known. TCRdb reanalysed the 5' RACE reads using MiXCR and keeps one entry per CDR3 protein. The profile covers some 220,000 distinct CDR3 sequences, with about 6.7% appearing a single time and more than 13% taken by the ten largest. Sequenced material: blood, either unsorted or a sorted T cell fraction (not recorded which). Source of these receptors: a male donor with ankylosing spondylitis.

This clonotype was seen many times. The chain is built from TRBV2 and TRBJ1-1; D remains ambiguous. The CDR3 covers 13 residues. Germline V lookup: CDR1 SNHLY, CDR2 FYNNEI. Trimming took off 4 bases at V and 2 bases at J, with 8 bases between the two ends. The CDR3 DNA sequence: TGTGCCAGCAGTGCGGCACGAAACACTGAAGCTTTCTTT. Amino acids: CASSAARNTEAFF.

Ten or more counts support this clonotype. The CDR3 sequence: CASTPDLTYEQYF. For the CDR3, the DNA is TGCGCCAGCACCCCGGACCTAACCTACGAGCAGTACTTC. The rearrangement links TRBV5-1 to TRBJ2-7, with D unclear. The germline V gene has CDR1 SGHRS and CDR2 YFSETQ. This CDR3 is built from 13 residues. V was pared by 6 bases and J by 2 bases, with 12 bases between.

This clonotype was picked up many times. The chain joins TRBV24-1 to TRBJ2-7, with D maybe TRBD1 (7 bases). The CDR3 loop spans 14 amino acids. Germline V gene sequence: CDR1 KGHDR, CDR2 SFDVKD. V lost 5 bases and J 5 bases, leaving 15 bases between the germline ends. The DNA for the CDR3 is TGTGCCACCAGTGGGGGGGACAGAATCGACGAGCAGTACTTC. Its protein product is CATSGGDRIDEQYF.

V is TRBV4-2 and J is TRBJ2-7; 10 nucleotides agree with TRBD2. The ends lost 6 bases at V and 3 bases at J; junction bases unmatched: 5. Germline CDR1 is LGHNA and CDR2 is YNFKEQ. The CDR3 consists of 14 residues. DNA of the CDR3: TGTGCCAGCAGGACCGGGACTAGCGACTACGAGCAGTACTTC. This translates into CASRTGTSDYEQYF.

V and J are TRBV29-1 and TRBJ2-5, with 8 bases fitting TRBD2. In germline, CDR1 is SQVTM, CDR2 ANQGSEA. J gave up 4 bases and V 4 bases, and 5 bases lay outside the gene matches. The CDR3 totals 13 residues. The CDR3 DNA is TGCAGCGTTGGCGGGGGGCAGGGAGAGACCCAGTACTTC. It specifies CSVGGGQGETQYF.

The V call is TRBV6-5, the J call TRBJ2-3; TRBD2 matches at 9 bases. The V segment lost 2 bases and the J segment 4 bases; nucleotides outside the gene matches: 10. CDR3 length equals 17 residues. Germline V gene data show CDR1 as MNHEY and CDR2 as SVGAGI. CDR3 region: CASSYLDSGSGSDTQYF. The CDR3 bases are TGTGCCAGCAGTTACCTCGATAGCGGGAGCGGTTCAGATACGCAGTATTTT.

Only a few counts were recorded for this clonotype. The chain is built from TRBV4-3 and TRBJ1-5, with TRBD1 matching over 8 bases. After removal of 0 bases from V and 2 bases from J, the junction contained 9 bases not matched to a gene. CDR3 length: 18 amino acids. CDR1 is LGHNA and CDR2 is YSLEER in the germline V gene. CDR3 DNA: TGCGCCAGCAGCCAAGATCCCACCAGGGGGCACGGCAATCAGCCCCAGCATTTT. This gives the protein CASSQDPTRGHGNQPQHF.

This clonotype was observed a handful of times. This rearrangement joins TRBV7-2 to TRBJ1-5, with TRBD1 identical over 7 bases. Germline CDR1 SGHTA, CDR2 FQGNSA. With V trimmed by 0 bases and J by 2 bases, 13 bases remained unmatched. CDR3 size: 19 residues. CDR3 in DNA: TGTGCCAGCAGCTTAGCGGGTCAGGGGGGCCTTTGGGGCAATCAGCCCCAGCATTTT. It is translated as CASSLAGQGGLWGNQPQHF.

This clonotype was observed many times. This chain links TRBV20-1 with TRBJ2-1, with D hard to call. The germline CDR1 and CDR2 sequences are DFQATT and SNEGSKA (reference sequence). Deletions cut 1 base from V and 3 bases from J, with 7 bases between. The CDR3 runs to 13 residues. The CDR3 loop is CSARVVNYNEQFF. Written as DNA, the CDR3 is TGCAGTGCTAGAGTCGTAAACTACAATGAGCAGTTCTTC.

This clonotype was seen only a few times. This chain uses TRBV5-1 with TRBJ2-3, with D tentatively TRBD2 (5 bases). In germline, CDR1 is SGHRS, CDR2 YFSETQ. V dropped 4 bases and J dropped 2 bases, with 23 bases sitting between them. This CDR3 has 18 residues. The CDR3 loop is CASSPLGLTDATTDTQYF. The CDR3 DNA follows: TGCGCCAGCAGCCCACTAGGGTTGACGGATGCTACCACAGATACGCAGTATTTT.

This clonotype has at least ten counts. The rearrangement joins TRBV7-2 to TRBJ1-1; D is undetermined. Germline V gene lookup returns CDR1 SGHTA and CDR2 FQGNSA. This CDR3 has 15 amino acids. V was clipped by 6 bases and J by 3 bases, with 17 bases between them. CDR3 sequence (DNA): TGTGCCAGCAGTTCTACTGAAAGGTCTGACACTGAAGCTTTCTTT. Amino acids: CASSSTERSDTEAFF. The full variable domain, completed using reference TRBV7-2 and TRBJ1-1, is GAGVSQSPSNKVTEKGKDVELRCDPISGHTALYWYRQSLGQGLEFLIYFQGNSAPDKSGLPSDRFSAERTGGSVSTLTIQRTQQEDSAVYLCASSSTERSDTEAFFGQGTRLTVV.

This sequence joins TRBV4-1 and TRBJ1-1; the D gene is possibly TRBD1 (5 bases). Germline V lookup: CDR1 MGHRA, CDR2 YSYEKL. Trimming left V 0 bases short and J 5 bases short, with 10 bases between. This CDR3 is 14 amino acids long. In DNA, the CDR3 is TGCGCCAGCAGCCAAGATCGGGGGGGGACTGAAGCTTTCTTT. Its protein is CASSQDRGGTEAFF.

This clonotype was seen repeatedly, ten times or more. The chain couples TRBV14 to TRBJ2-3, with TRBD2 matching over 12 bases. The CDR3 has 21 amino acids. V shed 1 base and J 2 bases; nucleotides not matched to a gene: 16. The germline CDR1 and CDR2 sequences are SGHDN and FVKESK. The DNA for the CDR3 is TGTGCCAGCAGCCAAGCCGCCTCCCCTCGACTAGCGGGGGCCTCCACAGATACGCAGTATTTT. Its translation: CASSQAASPRLAGASTDTQYF.

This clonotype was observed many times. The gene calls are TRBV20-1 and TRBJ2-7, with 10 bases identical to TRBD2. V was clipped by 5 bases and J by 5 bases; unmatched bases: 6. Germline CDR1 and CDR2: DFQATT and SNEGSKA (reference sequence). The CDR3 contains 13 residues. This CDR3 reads CSAYSGRLDEQYF. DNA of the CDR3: TGCAGTGCTTATAGCGGGAGGCTCGACGAGCAGTACTTC.

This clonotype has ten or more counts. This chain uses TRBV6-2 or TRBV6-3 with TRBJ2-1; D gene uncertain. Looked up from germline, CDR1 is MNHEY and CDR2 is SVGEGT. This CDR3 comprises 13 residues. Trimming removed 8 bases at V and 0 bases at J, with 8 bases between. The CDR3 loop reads CASGQLSYNEQFF. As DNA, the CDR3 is TGTGCCAGCGGGCAGCTCTCCTACAATGAGCAGTTCTTC.

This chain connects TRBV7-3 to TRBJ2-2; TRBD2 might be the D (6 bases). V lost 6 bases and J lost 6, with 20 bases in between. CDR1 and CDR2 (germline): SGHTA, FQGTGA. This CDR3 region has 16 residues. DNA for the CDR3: TGTGCCAGCAGTAGTAATCCGTCGGGGGTTGCCGGGGAGCTGTTTTTT. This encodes CASSSNPSGVAGELFF.

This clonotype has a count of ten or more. The CDR3 region is CAIRTTSSYEQYF. The CDR3 nucleotides are TGTGCCATCAGGACTACCAGCTCCTACGAGCAGTACTTC. This chain joins TRBV10-3 and TRBJ2-7, with a possible D match to TRBD2 (5 bases). V shed 6 bases and J shed 0 bases, with 9 bases lying between them. Germline V CDR1 and CDR2: ENHRY, SYGVKD. This CDR3 has 13 residues.

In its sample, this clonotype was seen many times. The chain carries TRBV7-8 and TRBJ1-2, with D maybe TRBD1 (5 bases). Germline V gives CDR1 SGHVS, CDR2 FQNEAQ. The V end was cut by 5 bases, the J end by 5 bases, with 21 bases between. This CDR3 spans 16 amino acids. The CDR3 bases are TGTGCCAGCAGCCCATCGGGACTCTCGCCTTTTTATGGCTACACCTTC. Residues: CASSPSGLSPFYGYTF. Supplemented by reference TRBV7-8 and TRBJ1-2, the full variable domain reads GAGVSQSPRYKVAKRGQDVALRCDPISGHVSLFWYQQALGQGPEFLTYFQNEAQLDKSGLPSDRFFAERPEGSVSTLKIQRTQQEDSAVYLCASSPSGLSPFYGYTFGSGTRLTVV.

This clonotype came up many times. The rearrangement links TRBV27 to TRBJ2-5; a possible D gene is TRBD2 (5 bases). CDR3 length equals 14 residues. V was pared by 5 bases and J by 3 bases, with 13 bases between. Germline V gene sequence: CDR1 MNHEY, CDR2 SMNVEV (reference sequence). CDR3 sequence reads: CASSDGSGEETQYF. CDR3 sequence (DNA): TGTGCCAGCAGTGATGGCAGCGGAGAAGAGACCCAGTACTTC.

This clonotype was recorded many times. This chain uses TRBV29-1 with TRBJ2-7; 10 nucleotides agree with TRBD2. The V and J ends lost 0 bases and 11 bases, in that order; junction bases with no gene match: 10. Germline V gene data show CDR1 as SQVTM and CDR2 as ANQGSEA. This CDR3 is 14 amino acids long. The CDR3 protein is CSVEEASGSGKEYF. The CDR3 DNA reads TGCAGCGTTGAAGAGGCTAGCGGGAGTGGAAAAGAGTACTTC.

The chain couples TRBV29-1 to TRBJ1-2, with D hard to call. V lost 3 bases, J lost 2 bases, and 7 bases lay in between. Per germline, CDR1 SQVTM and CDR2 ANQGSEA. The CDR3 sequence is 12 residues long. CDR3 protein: CSVDSPNYGYTF. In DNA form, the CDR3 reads TGCAGCGTTGATAGCCCGAACTATGGCTACACCTTC.

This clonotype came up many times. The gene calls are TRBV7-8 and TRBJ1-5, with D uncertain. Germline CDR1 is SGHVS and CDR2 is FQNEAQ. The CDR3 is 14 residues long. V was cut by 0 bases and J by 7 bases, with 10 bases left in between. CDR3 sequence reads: CASSLASPPQPQHF. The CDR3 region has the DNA TGTGCCAGCAGCTTAGCAAGCCCTCCCCAGCCCCAGCATTTT.

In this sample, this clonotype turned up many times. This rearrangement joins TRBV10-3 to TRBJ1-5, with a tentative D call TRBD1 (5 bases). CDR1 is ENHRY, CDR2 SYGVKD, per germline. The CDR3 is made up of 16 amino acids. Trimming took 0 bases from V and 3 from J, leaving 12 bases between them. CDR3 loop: CAISESGRESNQPQHF. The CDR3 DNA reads TGTGCCATCAGTGAGTCGGGCAGGGAATCCAATCAGCCCCAGCATTTT.

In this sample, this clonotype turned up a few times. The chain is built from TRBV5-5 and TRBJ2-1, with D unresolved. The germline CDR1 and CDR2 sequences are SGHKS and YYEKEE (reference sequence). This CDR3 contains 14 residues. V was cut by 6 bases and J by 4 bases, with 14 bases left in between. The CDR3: CASNRVAAYNEQFF. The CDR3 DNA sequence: TGTGCCAGCAACCGGGTGGCAGCTTACAATGAGCAGTTCTTC.

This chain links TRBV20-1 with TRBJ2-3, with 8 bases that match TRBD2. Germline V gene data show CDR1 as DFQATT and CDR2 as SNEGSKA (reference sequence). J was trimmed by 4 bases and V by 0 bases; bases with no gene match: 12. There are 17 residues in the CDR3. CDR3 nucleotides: TGCAGTGCTAGAGATCGCTCGGGACTAGGGGCTGCAGATACGCAGTATTTT. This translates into CSARDRSGLGAADTQYF.

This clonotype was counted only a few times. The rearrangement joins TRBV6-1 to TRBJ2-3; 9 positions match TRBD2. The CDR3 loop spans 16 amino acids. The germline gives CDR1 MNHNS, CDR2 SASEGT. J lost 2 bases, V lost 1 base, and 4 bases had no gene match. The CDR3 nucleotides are TGTGCCAGCAGTGAAGGTGTAGCGGGAGTCACAGATACGCAGTATTTT. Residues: CASSEGVAGVTDTQYF.